This TCR beta chain was obtained from a study of memory CD4+ T cells and cytomegalovirus serostatus. General study results and limits: Suggested: most of the CMV-linked TCR signature lies in CD4+ memory cells. Each of 67 CMV-associated TCRbeta sequences occurred in one to five individuals.

Single viable CD3+CD4+CD8-CD45RO+ cells were sorted as the memory CD4+ T cells. Total CD4+ T cells were enriched by CD4 positive selection. Turning to this clone: Its target is not known.

V dropped 3 bases and J dropped 5 bases, with 8 bases sitting between them. Germline CDR1 is SGHTA and CDR2 is FQGNSA. The CDR3 contains 13 residues. Sequencing was performed with immunoSEQ multiplex PCR; in TCRdb, only in-frame clones are kept and a portion is missing. This sample has about 57,000 clones, with under 80% found just once. This TCR derives from an adult in good health and CMV-seronegative. The sample was memory CD4+ T cells from blood. This rearrangement joins TRBV7-2 to TRBJ1-5; no reliable D call. In DNA form, the CDR3 reads TGTGCCAGCAGCTTCTTTCTTGATCAGCCCCAGCATTTT. As protein: CASSFFLDQPQHF.